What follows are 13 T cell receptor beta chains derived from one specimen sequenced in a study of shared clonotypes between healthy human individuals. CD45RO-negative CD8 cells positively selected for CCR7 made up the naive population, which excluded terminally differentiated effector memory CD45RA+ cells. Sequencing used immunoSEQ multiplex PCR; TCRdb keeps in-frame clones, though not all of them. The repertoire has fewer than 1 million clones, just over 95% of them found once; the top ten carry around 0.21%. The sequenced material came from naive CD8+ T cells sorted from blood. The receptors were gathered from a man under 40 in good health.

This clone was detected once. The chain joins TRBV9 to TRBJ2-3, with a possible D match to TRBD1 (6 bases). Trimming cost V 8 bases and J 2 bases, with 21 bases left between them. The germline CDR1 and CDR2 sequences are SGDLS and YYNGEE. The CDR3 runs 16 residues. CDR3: CASTSSTGPSTDTQYF. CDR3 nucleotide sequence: TGTGCCAGTACCAGTAGTACAGGGCCTTCCACAGATACGCAGTATTTT.

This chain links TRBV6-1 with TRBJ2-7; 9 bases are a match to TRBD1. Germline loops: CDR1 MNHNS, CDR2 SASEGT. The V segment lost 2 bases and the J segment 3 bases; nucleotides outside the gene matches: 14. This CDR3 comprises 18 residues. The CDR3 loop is CASSEFAHLGQGVYEQYF. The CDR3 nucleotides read TGTGCCAGCAGTGAATTTGCCCACTTGGGACAGGGAGTCTACGAGCAGTACTTC.

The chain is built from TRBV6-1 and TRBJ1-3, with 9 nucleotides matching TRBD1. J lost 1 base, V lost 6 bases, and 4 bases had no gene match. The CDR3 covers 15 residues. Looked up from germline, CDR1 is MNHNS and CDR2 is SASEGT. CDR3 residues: CASRLDRGSGNTIYF. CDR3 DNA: TGTGCCAGCAGACTGGACAGGGGTTCTGGAAACACCATATATTTT.

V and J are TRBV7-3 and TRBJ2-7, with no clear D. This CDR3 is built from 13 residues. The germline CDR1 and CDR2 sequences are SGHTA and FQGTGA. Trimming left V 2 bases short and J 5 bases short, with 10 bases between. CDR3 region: CASSLDVMDEQYF. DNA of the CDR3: TGTGCCAGCAGCTTAGACGTTATGGACGAGCAGTACTTC.

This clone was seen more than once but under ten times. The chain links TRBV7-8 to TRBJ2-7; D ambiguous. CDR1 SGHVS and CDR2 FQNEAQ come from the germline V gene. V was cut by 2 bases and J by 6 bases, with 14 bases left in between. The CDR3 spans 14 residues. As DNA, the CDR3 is TGTGCCAGCAGCTTAACCTGGGGAACGGGCGAGCAGTACTTC. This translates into CASSLTWGTGEQYF. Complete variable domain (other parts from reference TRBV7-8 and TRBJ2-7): GAGVSQSPRYKVAKRGQDVALRCDPISGHVSLFWYQQALGQGPEFLTYFQNEAQLDKSGLPSDRFFAERPEGSVSTLKIQRTQQEDSAVYLCASSLTWGTGEQYFGPGTRLTVT.

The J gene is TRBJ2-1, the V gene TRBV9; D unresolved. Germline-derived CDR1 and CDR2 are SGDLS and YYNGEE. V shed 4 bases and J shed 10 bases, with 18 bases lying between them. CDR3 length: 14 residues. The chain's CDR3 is CASSPTSARKEQFF. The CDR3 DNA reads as TGTGCCAGCAGCCCAACCTCGGCTCGGAAGGAGCAGTTCTTC.

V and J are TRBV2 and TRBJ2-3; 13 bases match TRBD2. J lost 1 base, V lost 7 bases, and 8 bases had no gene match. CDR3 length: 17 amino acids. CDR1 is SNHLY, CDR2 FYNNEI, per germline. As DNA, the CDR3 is TGTGCCAGCATAGGACTAGCGGGAGACGGGGGCACAGATACGCAGTATTTT. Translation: CASIGLAGDGGTDTQYF. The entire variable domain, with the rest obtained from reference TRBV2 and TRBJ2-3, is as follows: EPEVTQTPSHQVTQMGQEVILRCVPISNHLYFYWYRQILGQKVEFLVSFYNNEISEKSEIFDDQFSVERPDGSNFTLKIRSTKLEDSAMYFCASIGLAGDGGTDTQYFGPGTRLTVL.

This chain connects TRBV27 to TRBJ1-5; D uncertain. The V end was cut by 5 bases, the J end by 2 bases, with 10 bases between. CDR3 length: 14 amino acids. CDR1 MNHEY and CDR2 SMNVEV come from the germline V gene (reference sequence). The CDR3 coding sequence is TGTGCCAGCAGTCAATTTGATGGCAATCAGCCCCAGCATTTT. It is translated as CASSQFDGNQPQHF.

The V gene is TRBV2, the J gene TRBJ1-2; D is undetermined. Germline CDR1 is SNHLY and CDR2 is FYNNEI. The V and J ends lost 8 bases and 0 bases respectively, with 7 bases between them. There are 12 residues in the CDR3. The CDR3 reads CASGETNYGYTF. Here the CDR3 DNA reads TGTGCCAGCGGGGAGACTAACTATGGCTACACCTTC.

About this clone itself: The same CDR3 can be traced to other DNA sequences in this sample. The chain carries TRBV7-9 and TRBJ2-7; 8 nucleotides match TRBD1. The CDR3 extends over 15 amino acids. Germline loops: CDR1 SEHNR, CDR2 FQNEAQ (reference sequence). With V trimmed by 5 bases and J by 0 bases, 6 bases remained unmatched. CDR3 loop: CASSPRDRSSYEQYF. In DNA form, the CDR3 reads TGTGCCAGCAGCCCACGGGACAGGTCCTCCTACGAGCAGTACTTC.

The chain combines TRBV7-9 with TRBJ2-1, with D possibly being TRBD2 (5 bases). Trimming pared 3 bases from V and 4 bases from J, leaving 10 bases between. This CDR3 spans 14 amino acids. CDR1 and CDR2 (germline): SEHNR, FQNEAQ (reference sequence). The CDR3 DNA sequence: TGTGCCAGCAGCTTCCGGGATAAATACAATGAGCAGTTCTTC. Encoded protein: CASSFRDKYNEQFF.

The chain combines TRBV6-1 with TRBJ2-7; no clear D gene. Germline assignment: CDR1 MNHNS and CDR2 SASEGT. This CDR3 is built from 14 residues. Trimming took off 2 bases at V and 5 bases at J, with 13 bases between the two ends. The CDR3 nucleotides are TGTGCCAGCAGTGAACGGGTCATCTTCGACGAGCAGTACTTC. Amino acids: CASSERVIFDEQYF.

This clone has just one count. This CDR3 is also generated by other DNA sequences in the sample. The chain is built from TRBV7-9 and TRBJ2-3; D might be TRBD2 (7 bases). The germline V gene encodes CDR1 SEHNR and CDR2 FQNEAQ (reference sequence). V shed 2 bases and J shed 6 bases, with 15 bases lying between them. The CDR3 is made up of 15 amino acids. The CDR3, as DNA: TGTGCCAGCAGCTTACTATCAGGCGGGGGCGATACGCAGTATTTT. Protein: CASSLLSGGGDTQYF.